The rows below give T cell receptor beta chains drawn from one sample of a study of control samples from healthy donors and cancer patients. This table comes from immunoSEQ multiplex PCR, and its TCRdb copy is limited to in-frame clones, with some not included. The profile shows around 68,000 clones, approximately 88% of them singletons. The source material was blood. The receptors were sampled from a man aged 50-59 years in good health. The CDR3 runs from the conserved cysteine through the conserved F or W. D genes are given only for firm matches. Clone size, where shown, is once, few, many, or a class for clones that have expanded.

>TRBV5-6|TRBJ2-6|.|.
TGTGCCAGCAGCCCTAGACGGATCTCTGGGGCCAACGTCCTGACTTTC
CASSPRRISGANVLTF
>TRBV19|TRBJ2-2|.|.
TGTGCCAGTAGCCGGGGGCGGGAGAACACCGGGGAGCTGTTTTTT
CASSRGRENTGELFF
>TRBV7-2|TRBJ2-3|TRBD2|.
TGTGCCAGCAGCTTGGGACTAGTCCGCCCAGATACGCAGTATTTT
CASSLGLVRPDTQYF
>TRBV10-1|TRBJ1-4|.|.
TGCGCCAGCAGTAAACAGGCTCCGGGTCCAACTAATGAAAAACTGTTTTTT
CASSKQAPGPTNEKLFF
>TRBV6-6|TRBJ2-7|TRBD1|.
TGTGCCAGCAGTTACTCCGGGACAGGGGGCTACGAGCAGTACTTC
CASSYSGTGGYEQYF
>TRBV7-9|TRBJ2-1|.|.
TGTGCCAGCAGCTTAGCTCAGACAAGGGGGGGTGAGCAGTTCTTC
CASSLAQTRGGEQFF
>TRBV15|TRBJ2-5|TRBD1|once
TGTGCCACCAGCACTTACACAGGGGTACAGGGAGAGACCCAGTACTTC
CATSTYTGVQGETQYF
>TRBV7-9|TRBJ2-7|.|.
TGTGCCAGCAGCTTAGGAGGGGGCGAGCAGTACTTC
CASSLGGGEQYF
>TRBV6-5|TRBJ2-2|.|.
TGTGCCAGCAGTTACGGGGACTTAAACACCGGGGAGCTGTTTTTT
CASSYGDLNTGELFF
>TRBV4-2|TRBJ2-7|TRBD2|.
TGTGCCAGCAGCCAAGATCGGGGGGGGACTCAGCTCGAGCAGTACTTC
CASSQDRGGTQLEQYF
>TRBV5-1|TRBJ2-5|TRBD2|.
TGCGCCAGCAGCTTGGACGCGGGAGGGGGGACCCAGTACTTC
CASSLDAGGGTQYF
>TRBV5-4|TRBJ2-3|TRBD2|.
TGTGCCAGCAGCGCTAAGGCGGGAGTTATCGCAGATACGCAGTATTTT
CASSAKAGVIADTQYF
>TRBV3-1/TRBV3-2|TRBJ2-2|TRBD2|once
TGTGCCAGCAGCCAAGTATCCGGGACTAGCGGGAGGGCCAACACCGGGGAGCTGTTTTTT
CASSQVSGTSGRANTGELFF
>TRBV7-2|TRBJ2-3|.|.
TGTGCCAGCAGCTTGGGGTGGGATACGCAGTATTTT
CASSLGWDTQYF
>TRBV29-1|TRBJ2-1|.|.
TGCAGCGTTGAAGATCGTTGGAGACCTGAGCAGTTCTTC
CSVEDRWRPEQFF
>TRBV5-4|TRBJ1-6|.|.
TGTGCCAGCAGCTTGACAGGGAGGTACTCACCCCTCCACTTT
CASSLTGRYSPLHF
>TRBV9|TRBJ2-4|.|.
TGTGCCAGCAGCGTAAAAGGGGGCATTCAGTACTTC
CASSVKGGIQYF
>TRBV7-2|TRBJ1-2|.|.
TGTGCCAGCAGCGCGCAGGGTTCCCTAAACTATGGCTACACCTTC
CASSAQGSLNYGYTF
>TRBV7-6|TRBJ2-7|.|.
TGTGCCAGCAGCCTCGAGGGGGGGGGCTACGAGCAGTACTTC
CASSLEGGGYEQYF
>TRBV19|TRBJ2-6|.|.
TGTGCCAGTAGTTCGGGGGCTCCTGGGGCCAACGTCCTGACTTTC
CASSSGAPGANVLTF
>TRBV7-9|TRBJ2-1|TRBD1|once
TGTGCCAGCAGCGTACCCGGGACAGGGGTTGAGCAGTTCTTC
CASSVPGTGVEQFF
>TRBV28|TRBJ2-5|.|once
TGTGCCAGCAGTTACGATGGAGATGAAGAGACCCAGTACTTC
CASSYDGDEETQYF
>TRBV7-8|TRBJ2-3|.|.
TGTGCCAGCAGCTCCCGGGCCTCTAGAGATACGCAGTATTTT
CASSSRASRDTQYF
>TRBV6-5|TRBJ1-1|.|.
TGTGCCAGCAGTTACTCGACAAGGCTCACTGAAGCTTTCTTT
CASSYSTRLTEAFF
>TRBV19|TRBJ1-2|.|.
TGTGCCAGTAGTATGGGTCAGGAAGGCGGCTACACCTTC
CASSMGQEGGYTF
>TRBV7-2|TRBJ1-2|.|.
TGTGCCAGCAGCTTATACAGCTACTATGGCTACACCTTC
CASSLYSYYGYTF
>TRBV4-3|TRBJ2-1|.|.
TGCGCCAGCAGCCAAAACTTGGCCGGTGAGCAGTTCTTC
CASSQNLAGEQFF
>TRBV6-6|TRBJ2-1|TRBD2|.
TGTGCCAGCAGGCCGGGACTAGAGAACAATGAGCAGTTCTTC
CASRPGLENNEQFF
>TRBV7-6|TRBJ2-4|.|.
TGTGCCAGCAGCCCGAGGGGGGCCGGGGCCAAAAACATTCAGTACTTC
CASSPRGAGAKNIQYF
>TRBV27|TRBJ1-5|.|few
TGTGCCAGCAGTCCATCCTCCGGGACACGGGGAACGGGCAATCAGCCCCAGCATTTT
CASSPSSGTRGTGNQPQHF
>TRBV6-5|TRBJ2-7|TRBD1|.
TGTGCCAGCAGTAACAGGGGCCCCTACGAGCAGTACTTC
CASSNRGPYEQYF
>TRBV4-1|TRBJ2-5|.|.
TGCGCCAGCAGCCAACTCCTTTGGGCGGAGACCCAGTACTTC
CASSQLLWAETQYF
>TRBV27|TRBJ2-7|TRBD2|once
TGTGCCAGCAGTTTATCAAGCGGGGGATCTTACGAGCAGTACTTC
CASSLSSGGSYEQYF
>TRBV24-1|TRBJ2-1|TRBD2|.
TGTGCCACCAGTGATTTGCAACTAGCGGGAGGCAAAGGCTCCTACAATGAGCAGTTCTTC
CATSDLQLAGGKGSYNEQFF
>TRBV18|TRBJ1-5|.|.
TGTGCCAGCTCACCCCGGGGGGATAGCAATCAGCCCCAGCATTTT
CASSPRGDSNQPQHF
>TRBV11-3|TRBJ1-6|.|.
TGTGCCAGCAGCTCTCCCCGTGGGGGGCACCTCGGGCCCCTCCACTTT
CASSSPRGGHLGPLHF
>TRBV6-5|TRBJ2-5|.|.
TGTGCCAGCAGTTACTCAGGTCGAGAGACCCAGTACTTC
CASSYSGRETQYF
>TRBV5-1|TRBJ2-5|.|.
TGCGCCAGCAGCTTGGCCTCGGGGAATGGGGAGACCCAGTACTTC
CASSLASGNGETQYF
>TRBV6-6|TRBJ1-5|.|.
TGTGCCAGCTGCCAGGGATATAGCAATCAGCCCCAGCATTTT
CASCQGYSNQPQHF
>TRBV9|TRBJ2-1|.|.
TGTGCCAGCAGCCCCCCGCGGGCTAGGGGCCTTGAGCAGTTCTTC
CASSPPRARGLEQFF
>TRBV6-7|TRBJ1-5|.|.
TGTGCCAGCAGTTACTCGAAGAGGGCCGCACAATCCAATCAGCCCCAGCATTTT
CASSYSKRAAQSNQPQHF
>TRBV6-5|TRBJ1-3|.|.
TGTGCCAGCAGGTATGAGGCCTCTGGAAACACCATATATTTT
CASRYEASGNTIYF